This T cell receptor beta chain originates from a study of T cells expressing NK-cell markers. Germline CDR1 reads SGHDN; CDR2 reads FVKESK. The CDR3 is 11 amino acids. TCRdb derives one entry per CDR3 protein from the 5' RACE reads, leaving out DNA. The sample is made up of 400,000 to 500,000 distinct CDR3 sequences, and the top ten hold 7.3% of it. The sequence was obtained from a woman between 18 and 75 years old in good health. Material for sequencing was blood T cells: a sorted CD56 or NKG2C T cell subset, CD4+ or CD8+ T cells, or bulk PBMC T cells (not recorded which). The rearrangement uses TRBV14 and TRBJ2-1; TCRdb picks TRBD2, but there is no DNA to check that call. The CDR3 spells CASSHWAEQFF.